This T cell receptor (beta chain) derives from a study of graft-versus-host responses after intestinal transplantation. 200,000 CFSE-labeled responder cells were plated with 200,000 irradiated, violet-dye-labeled stimulator cells. V was cut by 7 bases and J by 4 bases, with 5 bases left in between. Germline V gene data show CDR1 as MNHGY and CDR2 as SAAAGT. The CDR3 covers 11 residues. This clone occurred a few times. Clones were read by immunoSEQ multiplex PCR, and TCRdb kept only the in-frame ones, dropping some. The data contain 10,000 to 15,000 clones, less than 40% of them seen just once; the ten biggest clones take up 2.6%.

The chain joins TRBV6-8 to TRBJ2-1; D gene unclear. The specimen comprised alloreactive CD8+ T cells from a mixed lymphocyte reaction culture, sampled before intestinal transplant. Subset defined: CFSE-low proliferating T cells sorted from roughly 6-day pre-transplant mixed lymphocyte reaction (GvH or HvG direction). The TCR was taken from a human patient who received an intestinal transplant. CDR3 residues: CASTIYNEQFF. The CDR3, as DNA: TGTGCCAGCACCATATACAATGAGCAGTTCTTC.